This T cell receptor (beta chain) was profiled in a study of shared clonotypes between healthy human individuals. Germline V gene sequence: CDR1 MNHEY, CDR2 SVGAGI. The CDR3 has 14 residues. Trimming shortened V by 1 base and J by 2 bases, and 8 bases separated the two germline ends. Study processing details: ImmunoSEQ output held junction-only sequences without quality scores, so filtering differed. Only in-frame clones appear in the TCRdb table, and some are missing; sequencing was by immunoSEQ multiplex PCR. From that table come the V and J calls and clone size; the DNA was used to work out D and trimming. The data contain over a million clones, around four fifths of them singletons.

The chain links TRBV6-5 to TRBJ2-5; D uncertain. Sequencing used memory CD4+ T cells sorted from blood. As for subset: CD45RA-negative fraction. This TCR was sampled from a young man in good health. CDR3 protein: CASSYLNQQETQYF. In nucleotides, the CDR3 is TGTGCCAGCAGTTACTTGAACCAACAAGAGACCCAGTACTTC.